This T cell receptor beta chain came from a study of cytotoxic CD8 clonotypes in ibrutinib-treated CLL. Overall study context: Average yields of 255,043 productive templates and 80,000 to 100,000 productive rearrangements characterized the samples. Study outcomes and limitations: Public clonotypes were uncommon and contracted or stayed stable on treatment. The clonality went up when patients responded to ibrutinib and dropped back toward baseline at progression.

This clone has a handful of counts. Its antigen is unidentified. Assay: immunoSEQ multiplex PCR; the TCRdb copy retains only in-frame clones and omits some. The table shows 150,000 or so clones, with approximately 85% occurring only once. V trimming: 3 bases; J trimming: 0 bases; junction bases outside the gene matches: 8. The CDR3 loop spans 17 amino acids. Germline V gene sequence: CDR1 SGHTA, CDR2 FQGNSA. The V gene is TRBV7-2, the J gene TRBJ2-4; 7 bases align to TRBD2. This receptor was taken from a human donor with chronic lymphocytic leukemia. The source material was PBMCs, sampled after 24 months of ibrutinib treatment. CDR3 protein: CASSFDAGVGAKNIQYF. For the CDR3, the DNA is TGTGCCAGCAGCTTTGACGCGGGGGTCGGAGCCAAAAACATTCAGTACTTC.